A selection of T cell receptor beta chains follows, all from one sample in a study of T cells after posttransplantation cyclophosphamide. Measured with immunoSEQ multiplex PCR; TCRdb has only the in-frame clones, and not every one. The sample has 5,500 to 7,500 clones, none seen only once. Sequences were derived from PBMCs, sampled after allogeneic stem cell transplant with posttransplant cyclophosphamide. These receptor sequences come from a male patient between 45 and 59 years old who received an allogeneic stem cell transplant from an unrelated donor, was CMV-positive, and had acute GVHD only. The graft donor may account for some of the T cells. Each CDR3 is given with its conserved first and last residue. The D gene is left open where the match is weak. Part of the rows lack a size; the others show once, few, many or a class for expanded clones.

V gene: TRBV4-1
D gene: TRBD2
clone size: many
J gene: TRBJ2-1
CDR3 protein: CASSQTSGSYNEQFF
CDR3 DNA: TGCGCCAGCAGCCAGACTAGCGGGTCGTACAATGAGCAGTTCTTC

V gene: TRBV4-2
D gene: TRBD1
clone size: many
J gene: TRBJ2-6
CDR3 protein: CASSPKQGAGANVLTF
CDR3 DNA: TGTGCCAGCAGCCCGAAACAGGGGGCTGGGGCCAACGTCCTGACTTTC

V gene: TRBV19
D gene: TRBD1
clone size: many
J gene: TRBJ1-5
CDR3 protein: CASSIKGTGLQPQHF
CDR3 DNA: TGTGCCAGTAGTATAAAGGGGACAGGTCTTCAGCCCCAGCATTTT

V gene: TRBV5-1
D gene: TRBD1
clone size: many
J gene: TRBJ1-2
CDR3 protein: CASSLGGTANYGYTF
CDR3 DNA: TGCGCCAGCAGCTTGGGAGGGACAGCCAACTATGGCTACACCTTC

V gene: TRBV7-9
D gene: -
clone size: many
J gene: TRBJ2-1
CDR3 protein: CASSFQGGDNEQFF
CDR3 DNA: TGTGCCAGCAGCTTCCAGGGTGGGGACAATGAGCAGTTCTTC

V gene: TRBV7-2
D gene: TRBD1
clone size: many
J gene: TRBJ2-1
CDR3 protein: CASSPYRGPNEQFF
CDR3 DNA: TGTGCCAGCAGTCCATACAGGGGGCCCAATGAGCAGTTCTTC

V gene: TRBV14
D gene: TRBD1
clone size: few
J gene: TRBJ2-1
CDR3 protein: CASSQVPGQGDNEQFF
CDR3 DNA: TGTGCCAGCAGCCAAGTTCCGGGACAGGGGGACAATGAGCAGTTCTTC

V gene: TRBV5-4
D gene: TRBD1
clone size: -
J gene: TRBJ2-3
CDR3 protein: CASSLGQGVMTDTQYF
CDR3 DNA: TGTGCCAGCAGCTTGGGACAGGGTGTTATGACAGATACGCAGTATTTT

V gene: TRBV29-1
D gene: TRBD1
clone size: -
J gene: TRBJ2-1
CDR3 protein: CSVVRDREDEQFF
CDR3 DNA: TGCAGCGTTGTCCGGGACAGGGAGGATGAGCAGTTCTTC

V gene: TRBV10-1
D gene: TRBD2
clone size: few
J gene: TRBJ2-1
CDR3 protein: CASSPRLAGGGLNEQFF
CDR3 DNA: TGCGCCAGCAGCCCAAGACTAGCGGGAGGGGGGCTTAATGAGCAGTTCTTC

V gene: TRBV28
D gene: -
clone size: few
J gene: TRBJ2-5
CDR3 protein: CASSLWEGRETQYF
CDR3 DNA: TGTGCCAGCAGTTTATGGGAGGGGCGAGAGACCCAGTACTTC

V gene: TRBV30
D gene: -
clone size: many
J gene: TRBJ1-1
CDR3 protein: CAWNKGISTEAFF
CDR3 DNA: TGTGCCTGGAACAAGGGGATCAGCACTGAAGCTTTCTTT

V gene: TRBV7-8
D gene: -
clone size: many
J gene: TRBJ2-7
CDR3 protein: CASSLGVGGEQYF
CDR3 DNA: TGTGCCAGCAGCTTAGGAGTTGGAGGCGAGCAGTACTTC

V gene: TRBV30
D gene: TRBD2
clone size: many
J gene: TRBJ2-7
CDR3 protein: CAWSVGEGIDEQYF
CDR3 DNA: TGTGCCTGGAGTGTAGGGGAGGGGATCGACGAGCAGTACTTC

V gene: TRBV9
D gene: -
clone size: many
J gene: TRBJ2-7
CDR3 protein: CASTPSVSFEQYF
CDR3 DNA: TGTGCCAGCACCCCGTCAGTGTCCTTCGAGCAGTACTTC

V gene: TRBV4-2
D gene: TRBD2
clone size: many
J gene: TRBJ2-5
CDR3 protein: CASSQGRTSTGSETQYF
CDR3 DNA: TGTGCCAGCAGCCAGGGAAGGACTAGCACGGGCTCAGAGACCCAGTACTTC

V gene: TRBV15
D gene: TRBD1
clone size: many
J gene: TRBJ1-1
CDR3 protein: CATSRGTGESRNTEAFF
CDR3 DNA: TGTGCCACCAGCAGAGGGACAGGGGAAAGTCGGAACACTGAAGCTTTCTTT

V gene: TRBV7-2
D gene: -
clone size: -
J gene: TRBJ2-1
CDR3 protein: CASSPSGLRSYEQFF
CDR3 DNA: TGTGCCAGCAGCCCCAGTGGACTCCGGTCGTATGAGCAGTTCTTC

V gene: TRBV13
D gene: -
clone size: many
J gene: TRBJ1-1
CDR3 protein: CASSRGRVGTEAFF
CDR3 DNA: TGTGCCAGCAGCCGGGGTCGGGTAGGCACTGAAGCTTTCTTT

V gene: TRBV6-5
D gene: -
clone size: many
J gene: TRBJ2-7
CDR3 protein: CASSYSNRGSYEQYF
CDR3 DNA: TGTGCCAGCAGTTACTCGAATCGGGGGTCCTACGAGCAGTACTTC

V gene: TRBV27
D gene: TRBD1
clone size: few
J gene: TRBJ1-1
CDR3 protein: CASSIQGQTKRASEAFF
CDR3 DNA: TGTGCCAGCAGTATCCAGGGACAGACCAAAAGGGCCTCTGAAGCTTTCTTT

V gene: TRBV28
D gene: TRBD1
clone size: few
J gene: TRBJ2-5
CDR3 protein: CASSSQRFGQGERWGMAGETQYF
CDR3 DNA: TGTGCCAGCAGTAGTCAGCGGTTCGGACAGGGGGAGCGGTGGGGAATGGCGGGAGAGACCCAGTACTTC

V gene: TRBV5-3
D gene: TRBD1
clone size: many
J gene: TRBJ1-1
CDR3 protein: CARSFRQGCYNTEAFF
CDR3 DNA: TGTGCCAGAAGCTTCCGACAGGGTTGTTATAACACTGAAGCTTTCTTT

V gene: TRBV6-6
D gene: -
clone size: -
J gene: TRBJ2-7
CDR3 protein: CASSTSGSESYEQYF
CDR3 DNA: TGTGCCAGCAGTACCTCCGGGTCCGAAAGCTACGAGCAGTACTTC

V gene: TRBV30
D gene: -
clone size: many
J gene: TRBJ2-1
CDR3 protein: CAWSVQAIEQFF
CDR3 DNA: TGTGCCTGGAGTGTACAAGCGATTGAGCAGTTCTTC

V gene: TRBV5-1
D gene: TRBD1
clone size: many
J gene: TRBJ2-1
CDR3 protein: CASSAGQGDYNEQFF
CDR3 DNA: TGCGCCAGCAGCGCTGGACAGGGCGATTACAATGAGCAGTTCTTC

V gene: TRBV25-1
D gene: -
clone size: many
J gene: TRBJ2-3
CDR3 protein: CASSEYGGGTDTQYF
CDR3 DNA: TGTGCCAGCAGTGAATACGGTGGAGGCACAGATACGCAGTATTTT

V gene: TRBV5-5
D gene: TRBD1
clone size: -
J gene: TRBJ1-2
CDR3 protein: CASSQPGTGELYYGYTF
CDR3 DNA: TGTGCCAGCAGCCAGCCCGGGACAGGGGAATTATACTATGGCTACACCTTC

V gene: TRBV2
D gene: -
clone size: many
J gene: TRBJ1-1
CDR3 protein: CASRKQASNTEAFF
CDR3 DNA: TGTGCCAGCAGGAAACAGGCATCGAACACTGAAGCTTTCTTT

V gene: TRBV11-2
D gene: -
clone size: few
J gene: TRBJ2-7
CDR3 protein: CASSTSRVVEQYF
CDR3 DNA: TGTGCCAGCAGCACCAGCAGGGTTGTGGAGCAGTACTTC

V gene: TRBV4-3
D gene: TRBD1
clone size: many
J gene: TRBJ1-1
CDR3 protein: CASSQGPPGGEGTNTEAFF
CDR3 DNA: TGCGCCAGCAGCCAAGGACCCCCAGGGGGCGAAGGAACGAACACTGAAGCTTTCTTT

V gene: TRBV5-6
D gene: -
clone size: many
J gene: TRBJ2-1
CDR3 protein: CASSFTGTSSYNEQFF
CDR3 DNA: TGTGCCAGCAGCTTCACAGGGACCAGCTCCTACAATGAGCAGTTCTTC

V gene: TRBV5-1
D gene: -
clone size: many
J gene: TRBJ2-5
CDR3 protein: CASSLVTGKAETQYF
CDR3 DNA: TGCGCCAGCAGCTTGGTTACAGGGAAGGCGGAGACCCAGTACTTC

V gene: TRBV10-2
D gene: TRBD2
clone size: many
J gene: TRBJ2-1
CDR3 protein: CASSISGGAGNEQFF
CDR3 DNA: TGCGCCAGCAGCATTAGCGGGGGGGCGGGTAATGAGCAGTTCTTC

V gene: TRBV7-3
D gene: TRBD2
clone size: few
J gene: TRBJ2-2
CDR3 protein: CASSPEPLAGDGGELFF
CDR3 DNA: TGTGCCAGCAGCCCCGAACCCCTAGCGGGGGACGGAGGGGAGCTGTTTTTT

V gene: TRBV7-9
D gene: -
clone size: -
J gene: TRBJ2-5
CDR3 protein: CASTHYLEGTGNF
CDR3 DNA: TGTGCCAGCACCCACTATCTTGAGGGAACGGGCAACTTC

V gene: TRBV5-5
D gene: -
clone size: many
J gene: TRBJ1-1
CDR3 protein: CASSPNPTPNTEAFF
CDR3 DNA: TGTGCCAGCAGCCCGAATCCAACACCAAACACTGAAGCTTTCTTT

V gene: TRBV5-1
D gene: TRBD1
clone size: many
J gene: TRBJ2-3
CDR3 protein: CASSLEPGTGTDTQYF
CDR3 DNA: TGCGCCAGCAGCTTGGAACCCGGGACAGGGACAGATACGCAGTATTTT

V gene: TRBV2
D gene: -
clone size: many
J gene: TRBJ1-2
CDR3 protein: CASSELRGGDGYTF
CDR3 DNA: TGTGCCAGCAGTGAATTGCGGGGTGGCGATGGCTACACCTTC

V gene: TRBV7-9
D gene: -
clone size: many
J gene: TRBJ1-4
CDR3 protein: CASSLAPDAVSANEKLFF
CDR3 DNA: TGTGCCAGCAGCCTCGCCCCGGATGCGGTGTCGGCTAATGAAAAACTGTTTTTT

V gene: TRBV4-1
D gene: TRBD1
clone size: few
J gene: TRBJ1-2
CDR3 protein: CASSQDGGQGVDYGYTF
CDR3 DNA: TGCGCCAGCAGCCAAGACGGGGGACAGGGGGTCGACTATGGCTACACCTTC

V gene: TRBV28
D gene: TRBD1
clone size: many
J gene: TRBJ2-7
CDR3 protein: CASRRTGMAYEQYF
CDR3 DNA: TGTGCCAGCAGGCGGACAGGGATGGCCTACGAGCAGTACTTC

V gene: TRBV10-2
D gene: TRBD2
clone size: medium-sized
J gene: TRBJ2-3
CDR3 protein: CASSESNLLAGGDTQYF
CDR3 DNA: TGCGCCAGCAGTGAGTCGAATTTACTAGCGGGAGGAGATACGCAGTATTTT

V gene: TRBV5-1
D gene: TRBD1
clone size: -
J gene: TRBJ2-5
CDR3 protein: CASSRQGGETQYF
CDR3 DNA: TGCGCCAGCAGTCGACAGGGGGGAGAGACCCAGTACTTC

V gene: TRBV7-2
D gene: TRBD2
clone size: many
J gene: TRBJ2-3
CDR3 protein: CASSQRSSGFRTDTQYF
CDR3 DNA: TGTGCCAGCAGCCAAAGGAGTAGCGGGTTCCGCACAGATACGCAGTATTTT

V gene: TRBV19
D gene: TRBD1
clone size: -
J gene: TRBJ2-6
CDR3 protein: CASSRQGAGSGANVLTF
CDR3 DNA: TGTGCCAGTAGTAGACAGGGGGCAGGCTCTGGGGCCAACGTCCTGACTTTC

V gene: TRBV2
D gene: TRBD2
clone size: few
J gene: TRBJ2-7
CDR3 protein: CASSDSLGVLAGSYEQYF
CDR3 DNA: TGTGCCAGCAGTGATTCCCTCGGTGTGCTAGCGGGCTCCTACGAGCAGTACTTC

V gene: TRBV21-1
D gene: -
clone size: many
J gene: TRBJ2-3
CDR3 protein: CATPGVLATDTQYF
CDR3 DNA: TGTGCCACCCCTGGTGTGCTAGCCACAGATACGCAGTATTTT

V gene: TRBV7-9
D gene: -
clone size: few
J gene: TRBJ2-5
CDR3 protein: CASSLAWADQETQYF
CDR3 DNA: TGTGCCAGCAGCTTAGCTTGGGCAGATCAAGAGACCCAGTACTTC

V gene: TRBV7-8
D gene: TRBD2
clone size: few
J gene: TRBJ2-3
CDR3 protein: CASSLGGTSGGSDTQYF
CDR3 DNA: TGTGCCAGCAGCTTAGGGGGGACTAGCGGGGGTTCAGATACGCAGTATTTT

V gene: TRBV5-8
D gene: -
clone size: -
J gene: TRBJ2-5
CDR3 protein: CASSHQQQVWETQYF
CDR3 DNA: TGTGCCAGCAGCCACCAACAGCAGGTTTGGGAGACCCAGTACTTC

V gene: TRBV7-3
D gene: -
clone size: many
J gene: TRBJ1-1
CDR3 protein: CASSPAGRGTEAFF
CDR3 DNA: TGTGCCAGCAGCCCCGCCGGGCGGGGCACTGAAGCTTTCTTT

V gene: TRBV5-1
D gene: -
clone size: many
J gene: TRBJ1-3
CDR3 protein: CASSTTDGNTIYF
CDR3 DNA: TGCGCCAGCAGCACCACAGACGGAAACACCATATATTTT

V gene: TRBV6-1
D gene: TRBD1
clone size: -
J gene: TRBJ2-2
CDR3 protein: CASTKTGDPGELFF
CDR3 DNA: TGTGCCAGCACGAAGACAGGGGACCCCGGGGAGCTGTTTTTT

V gene: TRBV5-6
D gene: -
clone size: many
J gene: TRBJ2-3
CDR3 protein: CASSLLTGQDTQYF
CDR3 DNA: TGTGCCAGCAGCTTGTTAACAGGGCAAGATACGCAGTATTTT